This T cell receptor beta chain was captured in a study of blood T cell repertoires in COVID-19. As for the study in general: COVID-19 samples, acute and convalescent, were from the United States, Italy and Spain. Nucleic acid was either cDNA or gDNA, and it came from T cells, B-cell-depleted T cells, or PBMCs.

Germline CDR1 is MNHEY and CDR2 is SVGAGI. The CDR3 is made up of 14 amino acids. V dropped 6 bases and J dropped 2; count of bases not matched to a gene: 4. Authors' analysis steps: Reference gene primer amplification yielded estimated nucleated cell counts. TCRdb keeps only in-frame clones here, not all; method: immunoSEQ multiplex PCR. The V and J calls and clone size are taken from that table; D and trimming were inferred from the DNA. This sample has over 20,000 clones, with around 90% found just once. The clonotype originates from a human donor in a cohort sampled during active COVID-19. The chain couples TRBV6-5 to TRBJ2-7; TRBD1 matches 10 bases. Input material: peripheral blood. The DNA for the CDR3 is TGTGCCAGCAGACCCGGACAGGGGGCCTACGAGCAGTACTTC. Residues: CASRPGQGAYEQYF.